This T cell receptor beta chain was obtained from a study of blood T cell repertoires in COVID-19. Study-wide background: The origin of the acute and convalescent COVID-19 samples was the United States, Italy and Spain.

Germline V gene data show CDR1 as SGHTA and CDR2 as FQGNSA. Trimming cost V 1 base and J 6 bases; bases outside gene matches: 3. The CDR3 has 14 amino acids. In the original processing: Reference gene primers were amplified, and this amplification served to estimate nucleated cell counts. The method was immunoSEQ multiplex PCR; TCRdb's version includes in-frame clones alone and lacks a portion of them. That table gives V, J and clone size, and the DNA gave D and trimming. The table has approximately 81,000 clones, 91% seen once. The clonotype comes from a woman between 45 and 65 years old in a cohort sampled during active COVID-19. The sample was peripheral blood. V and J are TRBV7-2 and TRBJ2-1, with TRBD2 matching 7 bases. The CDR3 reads CASSLVWGGNEQFF. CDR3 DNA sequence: TGTGCCAGCAGCTTAGTGTGGGGGGGCAATGAGCAGTTCTTC.